The clone carrying this TCR beta chain appeared many times. Its cognate antigen is unknown. The CDR3 runs to 14 residues. Trimming shortened V by 7 bases and J by 4 bases, and 16 bases separated the two germline ends. This sample is part of a study of T cells in Graves' hyperthyroidism and ophthalmopathy. Study-wide results and caveats: Clonotypes that were expanded in thyroid above 0.001 mostly appeared in blood too. Stable hyperthyroidism and ophthalmopathy were separated using 13 V-J signatures.

RNA transcripts were the template for amplifying TCR beta CDR3 regions. HTBI primers drove first-round RT-PCR of the TCR CDR3. TCRdb re-called the multiplex PCR reads through MiXCR, storing one row per CDR3 protein. The sample yields about 700,000 distinct CDR3 sequences, around 13% seen once. With a duration under 2 months, the hyperthyroidism was newly diagnosed in patients aged 18 to 65. Uncontrolled infection, other autoimmune disease, pregnancy or lactation disqualified patients from enrolment. V is TRBV12-3 or TRBV12-4 and J is TRBJ2-5, with D maybe TRBD2 (6 bases). The sequence was collected from a woman aged 18-35 years with Graves' hyperthyroidism. The source material was blood. The CDR3 is CASTPVVAVETQYF. In DNA, the CDR3 is TGTGCCAGCACCCCGGTGGTAGCGGTAGAGACCCAGTACTTC.